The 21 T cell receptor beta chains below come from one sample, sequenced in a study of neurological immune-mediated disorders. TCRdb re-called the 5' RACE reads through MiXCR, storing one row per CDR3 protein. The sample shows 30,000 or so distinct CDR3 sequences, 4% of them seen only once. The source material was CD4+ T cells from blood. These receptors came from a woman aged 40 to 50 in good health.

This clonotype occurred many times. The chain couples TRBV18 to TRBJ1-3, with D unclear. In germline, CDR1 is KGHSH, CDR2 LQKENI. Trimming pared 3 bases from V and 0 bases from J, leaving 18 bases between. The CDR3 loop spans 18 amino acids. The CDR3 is CASSPNWSVGLSGNTIYF. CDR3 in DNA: TGTGCCAGCTCACCTAACTGGAGCGTGGGCCTCTCTGGAAACACCATATATTTT.

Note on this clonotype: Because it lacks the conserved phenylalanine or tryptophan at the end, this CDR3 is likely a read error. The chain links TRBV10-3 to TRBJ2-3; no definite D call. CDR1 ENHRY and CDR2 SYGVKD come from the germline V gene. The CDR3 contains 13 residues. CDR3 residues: CAISGFSTDTQYL. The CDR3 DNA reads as TGTGCCATCAGTGGATTCAGCACAGACACGCAGTATTTA.

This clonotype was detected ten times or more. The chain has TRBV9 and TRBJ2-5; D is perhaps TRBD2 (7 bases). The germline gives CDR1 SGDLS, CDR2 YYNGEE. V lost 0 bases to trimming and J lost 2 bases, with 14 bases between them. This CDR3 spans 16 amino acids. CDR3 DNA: TGTGCCAGCAGCGTAGATGTGGGGGGGCTGCAAGAGACCCAGTACTTC. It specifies CASSVDVGGLQETQYF. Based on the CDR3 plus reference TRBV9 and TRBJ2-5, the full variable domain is DSGVTQTPKHLITATGQRVTLRCSPRSGDLSVYWYQQSLDQGLQFLIQYYNGEERAKGNILERFSAQQFPDLHSELNLSSLELGDSALYFCASSVDVGGLQETQYFGPGTRLLVL.

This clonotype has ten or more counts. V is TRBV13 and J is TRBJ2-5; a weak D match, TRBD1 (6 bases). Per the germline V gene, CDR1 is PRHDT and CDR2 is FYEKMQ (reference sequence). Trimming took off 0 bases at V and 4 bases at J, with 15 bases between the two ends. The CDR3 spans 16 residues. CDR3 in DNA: TGTGCCAGCAGCTTAGGCCAGGGGCATGGAGGAGAGACCCAGTACTTC. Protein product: CASSLGQGHGGETQYF. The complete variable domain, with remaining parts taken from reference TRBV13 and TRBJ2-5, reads AAGVIQSPRHLIKEKRETATLKCYPIPRHDTVYWYQQGPGQDPQFLISFYEKMQSDKGSIPDRFSAQQFSDYHSELNMSSLELGDSALYFCASSLGQGHGGETQYFGPGTRLLVL.

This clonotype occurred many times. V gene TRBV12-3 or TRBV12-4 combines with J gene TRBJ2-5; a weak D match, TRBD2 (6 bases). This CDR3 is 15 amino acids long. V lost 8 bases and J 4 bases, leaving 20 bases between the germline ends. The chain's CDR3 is CASRRWERRGETQYF. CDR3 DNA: TGTGCCAGCCGTCGGTGGGAGAGGCGGGGAGAGACCCAGTACTTC.

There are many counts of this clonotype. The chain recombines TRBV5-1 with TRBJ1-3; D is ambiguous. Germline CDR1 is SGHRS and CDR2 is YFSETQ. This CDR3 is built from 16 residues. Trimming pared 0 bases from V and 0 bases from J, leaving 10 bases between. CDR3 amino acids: CASSLGQLGSGNTIYF. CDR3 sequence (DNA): TGCGCCAGCAGCTTGGGACAACTTGGCTCTGGAAACACCATATATTTT.

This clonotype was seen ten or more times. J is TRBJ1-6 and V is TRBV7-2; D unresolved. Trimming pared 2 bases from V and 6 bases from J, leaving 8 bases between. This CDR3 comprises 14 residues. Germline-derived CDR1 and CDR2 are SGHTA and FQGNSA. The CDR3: CASSLTVRNSPLHF. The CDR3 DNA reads TGTGCCAGCAGCTTAACAGTCCGTAATTCACCCCTCCACTTT.

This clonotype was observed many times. CDR3 nucleotides: TGTGCCAGCAGTCCAGTTTTCTCCTACAATGAGCAGTTCTTC. Its translation is CASSPVFSYNEQFF. The V and J genes are TRBV27 and TRBJ2-1; D gene ambiguous. Trimming left V 5 bases short and J 0 bases short, with 8 bases between. Germline V gene lookup returns CDR1 MNHEY and CDR2 SMNVEV (reference sequence). The CDR3 runs to 14 residues.

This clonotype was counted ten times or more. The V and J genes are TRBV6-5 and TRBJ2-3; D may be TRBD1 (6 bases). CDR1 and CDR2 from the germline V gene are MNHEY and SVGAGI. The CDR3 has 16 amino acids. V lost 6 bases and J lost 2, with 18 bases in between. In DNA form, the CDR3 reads TGTGCCAGCAGCCCCAGGGGTCCCCTCTTCACAGATACGCAGTATTTT. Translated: CASSPRGPLFTDTQYF.

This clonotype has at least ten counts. CDR3 amino acids: CASSPRGRRGGDTQYF. Written as DNA, the CDR3 is TGTGCCAGCTCGCCAAGAGGGAGGAGAGGTGGAGATACGCAGTATTTT. V is TRBV18 and J is TRBJ2-3; D may be TRBD2 (6 bases). V dropped 6 bases and J dropped 5 bases, with 21 bases sitting between them. The germline gives CDR1 KGHSH, CDR2 LQKENI. The CDR3 contains 16 residues.

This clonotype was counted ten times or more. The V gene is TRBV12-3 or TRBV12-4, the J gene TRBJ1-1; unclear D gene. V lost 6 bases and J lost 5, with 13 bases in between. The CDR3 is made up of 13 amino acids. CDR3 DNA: TGTGCCAGCAGCCAAATGGAGGGAACTGAAGCTTTCTTT. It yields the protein CASSQMEGTEAFF.

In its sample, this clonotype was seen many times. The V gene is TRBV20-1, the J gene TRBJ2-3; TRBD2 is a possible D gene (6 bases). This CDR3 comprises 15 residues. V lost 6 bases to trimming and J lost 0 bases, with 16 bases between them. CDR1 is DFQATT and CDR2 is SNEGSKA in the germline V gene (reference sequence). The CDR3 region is CSATALALSTDTQYF. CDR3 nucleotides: TGCAGTGCAACAGCCCTAGCGCTCAGCACAGATACGCAGTATTTT.

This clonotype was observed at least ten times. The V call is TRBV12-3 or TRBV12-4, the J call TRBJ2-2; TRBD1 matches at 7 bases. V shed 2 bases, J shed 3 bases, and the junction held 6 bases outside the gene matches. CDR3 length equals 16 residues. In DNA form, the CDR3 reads TGTGCCAGCAGTTTATTAGGGGGCAAGGACACCGGGGAGCTGTTTTTT. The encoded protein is CASSLLGGKDTGELFF.

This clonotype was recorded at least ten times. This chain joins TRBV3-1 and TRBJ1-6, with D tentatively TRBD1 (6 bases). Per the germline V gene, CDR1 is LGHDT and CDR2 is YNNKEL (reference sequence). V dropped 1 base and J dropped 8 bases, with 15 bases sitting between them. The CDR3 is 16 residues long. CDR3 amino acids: CASSQGLGGAHSPLHF. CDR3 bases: TGTGCCAGCAGCCAAGGGTTAGGGGGGGCACATTCACCCCTCCACTTT.

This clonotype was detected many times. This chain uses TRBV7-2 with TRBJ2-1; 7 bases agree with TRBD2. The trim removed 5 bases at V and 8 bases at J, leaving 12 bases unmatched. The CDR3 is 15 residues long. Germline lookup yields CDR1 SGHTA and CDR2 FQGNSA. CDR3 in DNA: TGTGCCAGCAGCCCCGGGTTAGCGGGTAGCGATGAGCAGTTCTTC. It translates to CASSPGLAGSDEQFF.

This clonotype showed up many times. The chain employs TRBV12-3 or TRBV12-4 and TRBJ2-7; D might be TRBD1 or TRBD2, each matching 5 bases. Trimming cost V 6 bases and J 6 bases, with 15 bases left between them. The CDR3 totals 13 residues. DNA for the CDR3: TGTGCCAGCAGCCGGGACCTAAGTCCCGAGCAGTACTTC. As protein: CASSRDLSPEQYF.

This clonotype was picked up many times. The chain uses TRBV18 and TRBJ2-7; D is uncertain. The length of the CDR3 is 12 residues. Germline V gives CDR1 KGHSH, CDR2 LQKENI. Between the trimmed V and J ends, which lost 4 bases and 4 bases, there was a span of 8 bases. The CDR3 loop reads CASSLTQYEQYF. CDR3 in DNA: TGTGCCAGCTCACTAACACAATACGAGCAGTACTTC.

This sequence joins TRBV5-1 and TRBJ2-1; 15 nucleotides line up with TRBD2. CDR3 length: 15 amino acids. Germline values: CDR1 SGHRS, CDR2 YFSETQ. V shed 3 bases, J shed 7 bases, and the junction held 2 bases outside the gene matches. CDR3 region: CASSSGTSGGNEQFF. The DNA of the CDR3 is TGCGCCAGCAGCTCGGGGACTAGCGGGGGGAATGAGCAGTTCTTC.

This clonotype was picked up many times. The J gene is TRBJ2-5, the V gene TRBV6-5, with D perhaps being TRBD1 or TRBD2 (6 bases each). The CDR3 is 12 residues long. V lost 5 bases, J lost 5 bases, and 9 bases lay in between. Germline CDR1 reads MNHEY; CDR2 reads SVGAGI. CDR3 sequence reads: CASSTGAETQYF. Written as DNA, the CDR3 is TGTGCCAGCAGTACGGGGGCTGAGACCCAGTACTTC.

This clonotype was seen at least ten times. For the CDR3, the DNA is TGCGCCAGCAGCTTGTGGGGCAAAGAGACCCAGTACTTC. Protein sequence: CASSLWGKETQYF. The V and J genes are TRBV5-1 and TRBJ2-5, with TRBD1 as a possible D gene (5 bases). The V end was cut by 1 base, the J end by 3 bases, with 7 bases between. The CDR3 has 13 residues. Germline V gives CDR1 SGHRS, CDR2 YFSETQ.

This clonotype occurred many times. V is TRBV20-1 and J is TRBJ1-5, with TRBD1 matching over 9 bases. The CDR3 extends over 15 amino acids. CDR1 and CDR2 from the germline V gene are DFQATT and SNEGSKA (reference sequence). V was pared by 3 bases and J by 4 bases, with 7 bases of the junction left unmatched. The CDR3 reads CSASPGTGMNQPQHF. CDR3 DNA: TGCAGTGCTAGCCCGGGGACAGGGATGAATCAGCCCCAGCATTTT.